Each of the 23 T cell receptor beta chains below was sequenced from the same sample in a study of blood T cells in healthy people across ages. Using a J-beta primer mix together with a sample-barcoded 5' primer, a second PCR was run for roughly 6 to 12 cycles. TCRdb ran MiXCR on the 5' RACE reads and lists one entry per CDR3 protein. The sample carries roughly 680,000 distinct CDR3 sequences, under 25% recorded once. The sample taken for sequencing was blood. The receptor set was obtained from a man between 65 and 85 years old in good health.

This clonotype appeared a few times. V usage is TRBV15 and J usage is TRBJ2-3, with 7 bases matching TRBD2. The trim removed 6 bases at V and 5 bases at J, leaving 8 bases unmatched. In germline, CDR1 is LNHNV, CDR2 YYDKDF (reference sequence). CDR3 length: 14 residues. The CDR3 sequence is CATRAGVIRDTQYF. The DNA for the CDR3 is TGTGCCACCAGGGCGGGAGTTATCAGAGATACGCAGTATTTT.

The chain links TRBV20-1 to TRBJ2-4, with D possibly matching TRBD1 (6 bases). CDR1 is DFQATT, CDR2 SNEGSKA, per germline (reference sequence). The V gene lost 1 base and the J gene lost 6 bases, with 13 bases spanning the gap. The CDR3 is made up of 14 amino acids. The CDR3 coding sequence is TGCAGTGCTAGAGCCCAGGGGTTTAGAAACATTCAGTACTTC. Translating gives CSARAQGFRNIQYF.

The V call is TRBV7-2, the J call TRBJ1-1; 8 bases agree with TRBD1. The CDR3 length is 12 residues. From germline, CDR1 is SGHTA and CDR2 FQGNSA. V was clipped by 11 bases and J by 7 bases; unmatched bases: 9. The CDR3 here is CAVRPGGDEAFF. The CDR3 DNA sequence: TGTGCCGTTAGGCCAGGGGGCGATGAAGCTTTCTTT.

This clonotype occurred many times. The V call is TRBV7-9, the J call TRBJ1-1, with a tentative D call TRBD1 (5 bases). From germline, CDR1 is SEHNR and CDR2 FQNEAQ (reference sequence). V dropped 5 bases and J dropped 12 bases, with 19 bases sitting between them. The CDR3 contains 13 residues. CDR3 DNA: TGTGCCAGCAGCCCCGGGGCCCCGGTTGGGACTTTCTTT. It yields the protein CASSPGAPVGTFF.

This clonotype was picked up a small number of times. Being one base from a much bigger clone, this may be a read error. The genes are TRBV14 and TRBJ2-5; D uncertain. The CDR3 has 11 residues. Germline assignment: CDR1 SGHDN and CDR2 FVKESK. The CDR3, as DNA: TGTGCCAGCAGCCAAGAAGAGACCCGGTACTTC. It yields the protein CASSQEETRYF.

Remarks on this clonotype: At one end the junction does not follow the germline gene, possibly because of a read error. The CDR3 protein is CASSYSSQGLYGHTF. The CDR3 bases are TGTGCCAGCAGTTACTCGAGTCAGGGCCTCTATGGCCACACCTTC. The J gene is TRBJ1-2, the V gene TRBV6-5, with D possibly matching TRBD1 (5 bases). Germline V gene lookup returns CDR1 MNHEY and CDR2 SVGAGI. This CDR3 has 15 amino acids.

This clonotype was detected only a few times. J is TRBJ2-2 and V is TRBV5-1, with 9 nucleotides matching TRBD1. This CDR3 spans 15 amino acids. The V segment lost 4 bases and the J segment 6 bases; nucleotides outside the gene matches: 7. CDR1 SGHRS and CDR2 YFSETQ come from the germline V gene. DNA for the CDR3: TGCGCCAGCAGCGCACCGGGACAGGGTCCCGGGGAGCTGTTTTTT. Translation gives CASSAPGQGPGELFF.

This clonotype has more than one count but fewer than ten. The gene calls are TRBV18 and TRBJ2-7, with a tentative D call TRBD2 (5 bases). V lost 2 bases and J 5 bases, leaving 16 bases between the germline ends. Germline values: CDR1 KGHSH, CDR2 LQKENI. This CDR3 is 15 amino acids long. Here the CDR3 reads CASSPFPGERNEQYF. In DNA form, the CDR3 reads TGTGCCAGCTCACCATTCCCCGGGGAAAGGAACGAGCAGTACTTC.

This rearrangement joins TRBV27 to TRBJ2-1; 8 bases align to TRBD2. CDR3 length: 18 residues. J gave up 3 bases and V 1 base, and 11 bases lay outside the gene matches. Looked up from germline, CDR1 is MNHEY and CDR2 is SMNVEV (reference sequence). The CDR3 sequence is CASSLFGQAGVYYNEQFF. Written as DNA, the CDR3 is TGTGCCAGCAGTTTATTCGGCCAAGCGGGAGTGTACTACAATGAGCAGTTCTTC.

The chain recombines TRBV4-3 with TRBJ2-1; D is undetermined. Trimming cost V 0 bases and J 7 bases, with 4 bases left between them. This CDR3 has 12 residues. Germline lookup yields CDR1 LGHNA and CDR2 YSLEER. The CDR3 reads CASSQEGNEQFF. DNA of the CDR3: TGCGCCAGCAGCCAAGAAGGAAATGAGCAGTTCTTC.

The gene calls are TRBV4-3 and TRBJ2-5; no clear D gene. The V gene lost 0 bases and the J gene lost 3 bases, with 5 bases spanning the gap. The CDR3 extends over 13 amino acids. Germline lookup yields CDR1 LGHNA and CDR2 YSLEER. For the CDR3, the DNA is TGCGCCAGCAGCCAAGATGCGAAAGAGACCCAGTACTTC. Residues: CASSQDAKETQYF.

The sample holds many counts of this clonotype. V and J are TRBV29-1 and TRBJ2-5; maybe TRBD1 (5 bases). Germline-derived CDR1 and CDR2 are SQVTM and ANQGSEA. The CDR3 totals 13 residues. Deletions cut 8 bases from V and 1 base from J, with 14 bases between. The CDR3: CSFLTDSQETQYF. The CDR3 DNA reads TGCAGCTTTTTGACAGACTCCCAAGAGACCCAGTACTTC.

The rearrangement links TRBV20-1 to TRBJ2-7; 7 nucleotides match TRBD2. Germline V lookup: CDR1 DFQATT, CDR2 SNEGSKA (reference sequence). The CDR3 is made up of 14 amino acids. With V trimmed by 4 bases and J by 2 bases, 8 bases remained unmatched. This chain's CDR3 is CSATGSSGTYEQYF. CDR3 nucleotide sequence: TGCAGTGCTACGGGGTCTAGCGGTACCTACGAGCAGTACTTC.

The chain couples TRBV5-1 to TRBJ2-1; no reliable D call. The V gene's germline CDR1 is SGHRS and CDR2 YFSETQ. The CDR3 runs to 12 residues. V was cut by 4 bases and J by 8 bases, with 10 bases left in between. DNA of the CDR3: TGCGCCAGCAGCGTCGATATCGATGAGCAGTTCTTC. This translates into CASSVDIDEQFF.

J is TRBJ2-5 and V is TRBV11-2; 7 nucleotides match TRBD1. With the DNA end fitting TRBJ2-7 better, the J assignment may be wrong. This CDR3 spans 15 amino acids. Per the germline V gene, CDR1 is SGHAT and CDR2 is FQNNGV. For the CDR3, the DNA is TGTGCCAGCAGCTTATTTTCAGGGGGAGACTACGAGCAGTACTTC. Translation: CASSLFSGGDYEQYF.

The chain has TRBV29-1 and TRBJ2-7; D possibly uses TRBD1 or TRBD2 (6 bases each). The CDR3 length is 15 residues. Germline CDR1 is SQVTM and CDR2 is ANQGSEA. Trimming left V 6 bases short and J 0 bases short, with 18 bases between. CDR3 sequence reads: CSVVQGRGSSYEQYF. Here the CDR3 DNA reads TGCAGCGTGGTCCAGGGGCGGGGAAGCTCCTACGAGCAGTACTTC.

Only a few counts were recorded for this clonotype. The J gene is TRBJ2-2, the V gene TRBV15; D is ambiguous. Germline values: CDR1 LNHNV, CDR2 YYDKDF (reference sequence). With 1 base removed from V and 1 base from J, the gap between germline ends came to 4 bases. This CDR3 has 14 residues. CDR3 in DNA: TGTGCCACCAGCAGAGTGGTGAACACCGGGGAGCTGTTTTTT. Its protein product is CATSRVVNTGELFF.

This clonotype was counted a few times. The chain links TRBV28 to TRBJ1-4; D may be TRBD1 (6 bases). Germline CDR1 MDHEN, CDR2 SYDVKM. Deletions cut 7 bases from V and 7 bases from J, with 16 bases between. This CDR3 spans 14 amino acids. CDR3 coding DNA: TGTGCCAGCAAACCCGAGACAGGTCCTGAAAAACTGTTTTTT. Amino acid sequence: CASKPETGPEKLFF.

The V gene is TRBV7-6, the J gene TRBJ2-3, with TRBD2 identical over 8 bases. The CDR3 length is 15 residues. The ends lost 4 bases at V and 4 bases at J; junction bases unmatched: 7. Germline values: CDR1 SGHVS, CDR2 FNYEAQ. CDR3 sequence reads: CASSSEREWSDTQYF. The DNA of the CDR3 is TGTGCCAGCAGCTCAGAGCGGGAGTGGTCAGATACGCAGTATTTT.

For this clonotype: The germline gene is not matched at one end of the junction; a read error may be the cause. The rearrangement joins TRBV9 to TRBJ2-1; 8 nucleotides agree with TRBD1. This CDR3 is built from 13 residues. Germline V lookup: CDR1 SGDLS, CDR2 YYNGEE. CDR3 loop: CASSVEPGQVKYF. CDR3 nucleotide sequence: TGTGCCAGCAGCGTCGAACCGGGACAGGTTAAATACTTC.

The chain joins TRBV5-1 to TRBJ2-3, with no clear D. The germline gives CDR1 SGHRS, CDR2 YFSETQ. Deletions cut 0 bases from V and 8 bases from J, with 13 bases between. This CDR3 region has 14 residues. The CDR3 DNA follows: TGCGCCAGCAGCTTGGAAGAGGTCGTGGGTACGCAGTATTTT. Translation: CASSLEEVVGTQYF.

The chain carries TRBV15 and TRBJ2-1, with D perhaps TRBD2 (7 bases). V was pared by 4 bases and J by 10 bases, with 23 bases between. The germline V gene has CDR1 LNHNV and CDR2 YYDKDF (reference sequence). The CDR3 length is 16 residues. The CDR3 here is CATSISAGAVWEEQFF. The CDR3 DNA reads TGTGCCACCAGCATATCGGCGGGGGCCGTTTGGGAGGAGCAGTTCTTC.

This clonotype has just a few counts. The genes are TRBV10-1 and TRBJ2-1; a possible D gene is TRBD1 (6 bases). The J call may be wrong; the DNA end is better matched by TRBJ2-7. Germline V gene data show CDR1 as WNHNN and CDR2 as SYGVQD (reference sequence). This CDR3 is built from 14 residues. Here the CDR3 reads CASSETGTSYEQYF. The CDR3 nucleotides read TGCGCCAGCAGTGAGACAGGGACCTCCTACGAGCAGTACTTC.